The clone carrying this T cell receptor (beta chain) was seen ten or more times. This entry is derived from a study of early T cells in non-severe SARS-CoV-2 infection. V lost 6 bases to trimming and J lost 0 bases, with 8 bases between them. Germline CDR1 is MDHEN and CDR2 is SYDVKM. CDR3 length: 13 residues. Researchers tagged individual cDNA molecules with unique molecular identifiers. TCRdb reprocessed the 5' RACE reads via MiXCR and lists one record per CDR3 protein. The sample has 28,000 or so distinct CDR3 sequences; less than 6.5% are singletons. The V gene is TRBV28, the J gene TRBJ2-5; D uncertain. The receptor was isolated from an adult who was a healthcare worker with PCR-confirmed SARS-CoV-2 infection or an uninfected control (not recorded which). Source material: whole blood. CDR3 sequence: CASSTTNQETQYF. The CDR3, as DNA: TGTGCCAGCAGCACGACGAACCAAGAGACCCAGTACTTC. Using reference TRBV28 and TRBJ2-5 for the parts outside the CDR3, the full variable domain is DVKVTQSSRYLVKRTGEKVFLECVQDMDHENMFWYRQDPGLGLRLIYFSYDVKMKEKGDIPEGYSVSREKKERFSLILESASTNQTSMYLCASSTTNQETQYFGPGTRLLVL.